Following are 32 T cell receptor beta chains from one sample sequenced in a study of shared clonotypes between healthy human individuals. The data were produced by immunoSEQ multiplex PCR, yet TCRdb's version contains in-frame clones alone and is incomplete. The table shows about 1.1 million clones, with roughly 80% occurring only once. Sequenced material: memory CD4+ T cells from PBMCs. Noted subset: CD45RA-negative fraction. The receptor set was obtained from a man between 18 and 35 years old in good health. Some clones in this sample may be carry-over from other donors' samples.

The chain's CDR3 is CASSQTSYNGELFF. The CDR3 region has the DNA TGCGCCAGCAGCCAGACTAGCTACAACGGGGAGCTGTTTTTT. V usage is TRBV5-1 and J usage is TRBJ2-2, with TRBD2 matching 7 bases. J was trimmed by 7 bases and V by 4 bases; bases with no gene match: 7. Germline assignment: CDR1 SGHRS and CDR2 YFSETQ. CDR3 size: 14 residues.

The genes are TRBV11-3 and TRBJ1-2; TRBD1 matches 7 bases. The CDR3 runs to 12 residues. Germline values: CDR1 SGHNT, CDR2 YENEEA. J gave up 2 bases and V 9 bases, and 3 bases lay outside the gene matches. This CDR3 reads CARGTENYGYTF. The DNA of the CDR3 is TGTGCCAGGGGGACAGAAAACTATGGCTACACCTTC.

This clone was counted a few times. The CDR3 DNA sequence: TGTGCCAGCAGTTACGAGGGAGTTGGAAACACCGGGGAGCTGTTTTTT. The encoded protein is CASSYEGVGNTGELFF. The chain has TRBV6-6 and TRBJ2-2; the D gene is possibly TRBD2 (5 bases). This CDR3 region has 16 residues. Between the trimmed V and J ends, which lost 2 bases and 2 bases, there was a span of 12 bases. Germline values: CDR1 MNHNY, CDR2 SVGAGI (reference sequence).

The gene calls are TRBV2 and TRBJ2-5; tentatively, D is TRBD1 or TRBD2 (5 bases each). The J call may be in error: the DNA end matches TRBJ2-7 better. Germline CDR1 is SNHLY and CDR2 is FYNNEI. The CDR3 runs 15 residues. The CDR3 region has the DNA TGTGCCAGCAGGCTTCTCGGGGACGGGCGCTACGAGCAGTACTTC. This sequence encodes CASRLLGDGRYEQYF.

V gene TRBV28 combines with J gene TRBJ1-2, with unresolved D. This CDR3 is built from 12 residues. Trimming removed 8 bases at V and 2 bases at J, with 9 bases between. CDR1 is MDHEN, CDR2 SYDVKM, per germline. This CDR3 is CASSGNNYGYTF. Written as DNA, the CDR3 is TGTGCCAGCTCGGGGAACAACTATGGCTACACCTTC.

Note on this clone: Other nucleotide sequences in the sample specify the same CDR3. This CDR3 reads CASSLVGREDEQYF. The CDR3 DNA sequence: TGCGCCAGCAGCTTGGTTGGCAGGGAGGACGAGCAGTACTTC. V usage is TRBV5-1 and J usage is TRBJ2-7; TRBD2 is a possible D gene (6 bases). In germline, CDR1 is SGHRS, CDR2 YFSETQ. This CDR3 spans 14 amino acids. V was cut by 0 bases and J by 5 bases, with 12 bases left in between.

This clone was seen only once. The chain's CDR3 is CASSSGGHSYEQYF. CDR3 in DNA: TGTGCCAGCTCTAGCGGGGGACACTCCTACGAGCAGTACTTC. The chain is built from TRBV5-4 and TRBJ2-7, with 10 positions matching TRBD2. The CDR3 totals 14 residues. CDR1 and CDR2 (germline): SGHNT, YYREEE (reference sequence). J lost 0 bases, V lost 7 bases, and 4 bases had no gene match.

This clone came up a few times. V and J are TRBV10-3 and TRBJ1-1; 9 bases are a match to TRBD1. The J segment lost 4 bases and the V segment lost 8 bases, leaving 5 bases of the junction unmatched. In germline, CDR1 is ENHRY, CDR2 SYGVKD. The CDR3 has 13 residues. DNA of the CDR3: TGTGCCATCGGGACAGGGAGGCGCACTGAAGCTTTCTTT. Translated, it gives CAIGTGRRTEAFF.

This rearrangement joins TRBV5-6 to TRBJ1-1, with D uncertain. CDR1 SGHDT and CDR2 YYEEEE come from the germline V gene. The CDR3 is made up of 15 amino acids. V was pared by 2 bases and J by 1 base, with 12 bases between. CDR3 protein: CASSLLTTANTEAFF. CDR3 bases: TGTGCCAGCAGCTTATTGACGACCGCGAACACTGAAGCTTTCTTT.

CDR3 DNA sequence: TGTGCCAGCAGTCAGCCGGGACAGGGATTTCACTCTGGAAACACCATATATTTT. Translation gives CASSQPGQGFHSGNTIYF. This chain links TRBV28 with TRBJ1-3; 9 nucleotides agree with TRBD1. The V and J ends lost 5 bases and 0 bases, in that order; junction bases with no gene match: 11. Germline CDR1 and CDR2: MDHEN and SYDVKM. CDR3 length: 18 amino acids.

The genes are TRBV6-1 and TRBJ2-1, with D possibly matching TRBD2 (6 bases). The CDR3 contains 10 residues. V was pared by 11 bases and J by 5 bases, with 7 bases between. Germline CDR1 is MNHNS and CDR2 is SASEGT. The CDR3 DNA sequence: TGTGCCGGGGGGAACAATGAGCAGTTCTTC. It encodes CAGGNNEQFF.

Details on this clone: Other nucleotide sequences in the sample specify the same CDR3. The rearrangement uses TRBV7-2 and TRBJ2-3; TRBD2 might be the D (6 bases). Germline V CDR1 and CDR2: SGHTA, FQGNSA. The CDR3 is 13 residues long. The germline V and J ends were trimmed by 6 bases and 6 bases, with 13 bases remaining between them. The DNA of the CDR3 is TGTGCCAGCAGTTTCGGGACTTTCGATACGCAGTATTTT. Amino acids: CASSFGTFDTQYF.

This clone came up many times. The CDR3: CASSPPNRQETQYF. CDR3 sequence (DNA): TGTGCCAGCAGTCCCCCTAATCGGCAAGAGACCCAGTACTTC. The chain has TRBV28 and TRBJ2-5; D is undetermined. This CDR3 is built from 14 residues. Trimming removed 5 bases at V and 2 bases at J, with 12 bases between. Germline assignment: CDR1 MDHEN and CDR2 SYDVKM.

V and J are TRBV27 and TRBJ1-1, with a possible D match to TRBD1 (6 bases). This CDR3 spans 15 amino acids. Germline V gene sequence: CDR1 MNHEY, CDR2 SMNVEV (reference sequence). V lost 8 bases, J lost 4 bases, and 20 bases lay in between. CDR3 nucleotide sequence: TGTGCCAGCCGATTCAGGTGGGGGGCGGGCACTGAAGCTTTCTTT. This encodes CASRFRWGAGTEAFF.

There are a few counts of this clone. The rearrangement links TRBV5-8 to TRBJ1-5; TRBD1 is a possible D gene (6 bases). Germline V lookup: CDR1 SGHTS, CDR2 YDEGEE. CDR3 length equals 14 residues. Trimming removed 3 bases from V and 4 bases from J, with 11 bases in between. The CDR3 is CASSSQGWNQPQHF. The DNA of the CDR3 is TGTGCCAGCAGCTCTCAGGGGTGGAATCAGCCCCAGCATTTT.

Details on this clone: The sample holds other DNA sequences that translate to the same CDR3. The chain employs TRBV7-9 and TRBJ1-4; D ambiguous. Germline-derived CDR1 and CDR2 are SEHNR and FQNEAQ (reference sequence). V dropped 2 bases and J dropped 8 bases, with 3 bases sitting between them. CDR3 size: 11 residues. The CDR3 region is CASSLNEKLFF. The CDR3 region has the DNA TGTGCCAGCAGCTTAAACGAAAAACTGTTTTTT.

This chain links TRBV5-5 with TRBJ1-2, with 7 nucleotides matching TRBD1. V shed 3 bases, J shed 3 bases, and the junction held 8 bases outside the gene matches. CDR1 is SGHKS, CDR2 YYEKEE, per germline (reference sequence). This CDR3 has 15 residues. The CDR3 loop reads CASSSTGTAYYGYTF. In nucleotides, the CDR3 is TGTGCCAGCAGCTCAACAGGGACAGCCTACTATGGCTACACCTTC.

The chain has TRBV5-6 and TRBJ2-5; a possible D gene is TRBD2 (7 bases). Germline V gene lookup returns CDR1 SGHDT and CDR2 YYEEEE. V lost 2 bases and J 5 bases, leaving 19 bases between the germline ends. The CDR3 has 16 residues. The CDR3 DNA follows: TGTGCCAGCAGCTTCGGCGGGGGCACCCGGATGGAGACCCAGTACTTC. This codes for CASSFGGGTRMETQYF.

This chain links TRBV27 with TRBJ1-5, with 7 bases aligning to TRBD1. V lost 4 bases, J lost 2 bases, and 8 bases stayed unmatched. The CDR3 runs 16 residues. CDR1 MNHEY and CDR2 SMNVEV come from the germline V gene (reference sequence). DNA of the CDR3: TGTGCCAGCAGTTCCATAAACAGGGGTGGCAATCAGCCCCAGCATTTT. This codes for CASSSINRGGNQPQHF.

This clone was observed a handful of times. The chain employs TRBV4-2 and TRBJ2-1; maybe TRBD2 (6 bases). Trimming cost V 0 bases and J 7 bases, with 13 bases left between them. The CDR3 has 15 amino acids. Germline V CDR1 and CDR2: LGHNA, YNFKEQ. CDR3 sequence (DNA): TGTGCCAGCAGCCAAGAAACCGGGAGAGTTAATGAGCAGTTCTTC. It translates to CASSQETGRVNEQFF.

DNA of the CDR3: TGTGCCAGCACCGTAGCAACTAATGAAAAACTGTTTTTT. It translates to CASTVATNEKLFF. V usage is TRBV6-1 and J usage is TRBJ1-4; D remains unclear. Germline values: CDR1 MNHNS, CDR2 SASEGT. V was trimmed by 7 bases and J by 0 bases, leaving 6 bases between them. This CDR3 comprises 13 residues.

The sample holds one count of this clone. As DNA, the CDR3 is TGCAGCGCCGGCGGACCCGGAGAGACCCAGTACTTC. As protein: CSAGGPGETQYF. V is TRBV29-1 and J is TRBJ2-5; no clear D. This CDR3 comprises 12 residues. V was trimmed by 7 bases and J by 4 bases, leaving 13 bases between them. Germline V CDR1 and CDR2: SQVTM, ANQGSEA. The whole variable domain, filled in from reference TRBV29-1 and TRBJ2-5, reads SAVISQKPSRDICQRGTSLTIQCQVDSQVTMMFWYRQQPGQSLTLIATANQGSEATYESGFVIDKFPISRPNLTFSTLTVSNMSPEDSSIYLCSAGGPGETQYFGPGTRLLVL.

V gene TRBV5-4 combines with J gene TRBJ2-7; 8 nucleotides line up with TRBD1. The CDR3 has 13 amino acids. Germline-derived CDR1 and CDR2 are SGHNT and YYREEE (reference sequence). V shed 4 bases, J shed 7 bases, and the junction held 7 bases outside the gene matches. This CDR3 reads CASSLDRVGEQYF. The CDR3 region has the DNA TGTGCCAGCAGCCTGGACAGGGTTGGTGAGCAGTACTTC.

The gene calls are TRBV5-1 and TRBJ2-2; a possible D gene is TRBD1 (6 bases). In germline, CDR1 is SGHRS, CDR2 YFSETQ. This CDR3 comprises 14 residues. V dropped 4 bases and J dropped 4 bases, with 11 bases sitting between them. CDR3 in amino acids: CASSKGDGTGELFF. The CDR3 DNA reads as TGCGCCAGCAGCAAGGGGGACGGCACCGGGGAGCTGTTTTTT.

This chain uses TRBV7-9 with TRBJ2-1; weak D call: TRBD2 (5 bases). Trimming left V 6 bases short and J 5 bases short, with 11 bases between. The CDR3 contains 13 residues. The germline V gene encodes CDR1 SEHNR and CDR2 FQNEAQ (reference sequence). CDR3 nucleotide sequence: TGTGCCAGCAGTAGAGGGCCGAACAATGAGCAGTTCTTC. This gives the protein CASSRGPNNEQFF.

This chain connects TRBV12-5 to TRBJ1-1; TRBD1 might be the D (5 bases). This CDR3 is built from 16 residues. CDR1 and CDR2 (germline): LGHNT, FRNRAP. The germline V and J ends were trimmed by 3 bases and 11 bases, with 25 bases remaining between them. In DNA form, the CDR3 reads TGTGCTAGTGGTTTCTCATTCCCAGGAAGAGGGGCTCGGGCTTTCTTT. It translates to CASGFSFPGRGARAFF.

This chain joins TRBV29-1 and TRBJ2-1; perhaps TRBD2 as D (5 bases). The CDR3 totals 16 residues. From germline, CDR1 is SQVTM and CDR2 ANQGSEA. The V end was cut by 1 base, the J end by 1 base, with 14 bases between. CDR3 sequence: CSVEALTTRSYNEQFF. DNA of the CDR3: TGCAGCGTTGAAGCCTTAACTACTAGATCCTACAATGAGCAGTTCTTC.

The rearrangement links TRBV5-4 to TRBJ2-7, with a possible D match to TRBD2 (6 bases). The CDR3 totals 14 residues. The germline gives CDR1 SGHNT, CDR2 YYREEE (reference sequence). Trimming cost V 5 bases and J 8 bases, with 20 bases left between them. The CDR3 protein is CASSTWGEPGKQYF. CDR3 bases: TGTGCCAGCAGTACTTGGGGGGAGCCGGGGAAGCAGTACTTC.

This clone was counted at least ten times. The gene calls are TRBV30 and TRBJ1-2; D gene uncertain. CDR1 is GTSNPN, CDR2 SVGIG, per germline (reference sequence). The V and J ends lost 0 bases and 8 bases respectively, with 10 bases between them. This CDR3 comprises 12 residues. In nucleotides, the CDR3 is TGTGCCTGGAGTGTACAACGTGGGGGCTACACCTTC. It specifies CAWSVQRGGYTF. The whole variable domain, filled in from reference TRBV30 and TRBJ1-2, reads SQTIHQWPATLVQPVGSPLSLECTVEGTSNPNLYWYRQAAGRGLQLLFYSVGIGQISSEVPQNLSASRPQDRQFILSSKKLLLSDSGFYLCAWSVQRGGYTFGSGTRLTVV.

The chain carries TRBV5-4 and TRBJ1-1; possible D gene TRBD1, 6 bases. Trimming took 2 bases from V and 7 from J, leaving 15 bases between them. Per the germline V gene, CDR1 is SGHNT and CDR2 is YYREEE (reference sequence). The CDR3 is 14 residues long. In DNA, the CDR3 is TGTGCCAGCAGCTTCTCTCGGGGGCAGGGTGAAGCTTTCTTT. It specifies CASSFSRGQGEAFF.

The chain has TRBV2 and TRBJ2-4, with TRBD1 identical over 7 bases. The CDR3 sequence is 14 residues long. V lost 3 bases and J lost 5; bases outside the gene matches: 4. Germline V lookup: CDR1 SNHLY, CDR2 FYNNEI. The DNA of the CDR3 is TGTGCCAGCAGTGATCTAACAGGGGAAAACATTCAGTACTTC. This sequence encodes CASSDLTGENIQYF.

This chain links TRBV2 with TRBJ2-5; D may be TRBD1 (6 bases). The length of the CDR3 is 13 residues. The V end was cut by 3 bases, the J end by 7 bases, with 12 bases between. CDR1 is SNHLY, CDR2 FYNNEI, per germline. The CDR3 loop reads CASSDQEGVTQYF. The CDR3, as DNA: TGTGCCAGCAGTGACCAAGAGGGGGTGACCCAGTACTTC.